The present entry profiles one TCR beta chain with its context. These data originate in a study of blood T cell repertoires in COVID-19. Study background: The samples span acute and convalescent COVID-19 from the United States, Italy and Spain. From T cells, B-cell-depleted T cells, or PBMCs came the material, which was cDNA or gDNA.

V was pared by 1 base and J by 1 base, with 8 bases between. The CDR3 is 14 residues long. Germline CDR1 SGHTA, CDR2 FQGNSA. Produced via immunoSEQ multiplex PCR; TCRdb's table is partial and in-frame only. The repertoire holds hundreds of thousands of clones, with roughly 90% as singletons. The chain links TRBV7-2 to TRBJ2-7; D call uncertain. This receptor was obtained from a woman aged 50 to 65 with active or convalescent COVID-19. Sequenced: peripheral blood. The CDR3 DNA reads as TGTGCCAGCAGCTTAGTGGGCCAATCCTACGAGCAGTACTTC. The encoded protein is CASSLVGQSYEQYF.